Each of the 21 T cell receptor beta chains below was sequenced from the same sample in a study of blood T cell repertoires in COVID-19. Using immunoSEQ multiplex PCR, the repertoire was profiled, and TCRdb retains in-frame clones only, with some absent. Of roughly 500,000 clones in the sample, nearly 90% are singletons; the top ten hold roughly 0.84%. Sequenced input: peripheral blood. The receptors were sampled from a man younger than 30 with COVID-19, enrolled during active disease.

In this sample, this clone turned up once. The rearrangement links TRBV24-1 to TRBJ2-5; TRBD1 agrees at 8 bases. CDR1 is KGHDR and CDR2 is SFDVKD in the germline V gene. With V trimmed by 1 base and J by 2 bases, 5 bases remained unmatched. The CDR3 loop spans 16 amino acids. The CDR3 DNA reads TGTGCCACCAGTGATTTCGGTACAGGGGGGCAAGAGACCCAGTACTTC. It translates to CATSDFGTGGQETQYF.

This chain uses TRBV5-1 with TRBJ1-1, with TRBD1 matching 9 bases. The CDR3 consists of 14 residues. CDR1 is SGHRS and CDR2 is YFSETQ in the germline V gene. V lost 2 bases to trimming and J lost 6 bases; unmatched junction nucleotides: 5. CDR3 protein: CASSLGTGPPEAFF. In nucleotides, the CDR3 is TGCGCCAGCAGCTTAGGGACAGGGCCTCCTGAAGCTTTCTTT.

The chain recombines TRBV7-9 with TRBJ2-2; TRBD2 matches at 8 bases. This CDR3 region has 16 residues. V gave up 1 base and J gave up 5 bases; unmatched junction bases: 6. The germline V gene has CDR1 SEHNR and CDR2 FQNEAQ (reference sequence). CDR3 amino acids: CASSLGSSGRTGELFF. In nucleotides, the CDR3 is TGTGCCAGCAGCTTAGGGTCGAGCGGGAGAACCGGGGAGCTGTTTTTT.

V and J are TRBV19 and TRBJ2-7, with no clear D. This CDR3 comprises 14 residues. The V gene's germline CDR1 is LNHDA and CDR2 SQIVND (reference sequence). Trimming pared 1 base from V and 2 bases from J, leaving 9 bases between. The CDR3 DNA reads TGTGCCAGTAGTATAGGCAGTAATACCTACGAGCAGTACTTC. Residues: CASSIGSNTYEQYF.

V gene TRBV7-9 combines with J gene TRBJ2-7; weak D call: TRBD2 (6 bases). The germline gives CDR1 SEHNR, CDR2 FQNEAQ (reference sequence). This CDR3 region has 10 residues. V was trimmed by 8 bases and J by 6 bases, leaving 8 bases between them. As DNA, the CDR3 is TGTGCCAGCGCCGGGGGCGAGCAGTACTTC. Residues: CASAGGEQYF.

J is TRBJ1-2 and V is TRBV20-1; TRBD1 aligns across 10 bases. V was pared by 3 bases and J by 6 bases, with 10 bases of the junction left unmatched. Germline CDR1 is DFQATT and CDR2 is SNEGSKA (reference sequence). The length of the CDR3 is 15 residues. The CDR3 DNA reads TGCAGTGCTAGTCTCCAGGGACAGGGGTACGATGGCTACACCTTC. Translated, it gives CSASLQGQGYDGYTF.

The chain is built from TRBV19 and TRBJ2-6; the D is unclear. Deletions cut 6 bases from V and 4 bases from J, with 10 bases between. This CDR3 spans 14 amino acids. Germline V gene sequence: CDR1 LNHDA, CDR2 SQIVND (reference sequence). CDR3 residues: CASSIESGANVLTF. The CDR3, as DNA: TGTGCCAGTAGCATTGAGTCAGGGGCCAACGTCCTGACTTTC.

The chain employs TRBV30 and TRBJ1-6; no clear D gene. Deletions cut 0 bases from V and 8 bases from J, with 8 bases between. The germline CDR1 and CDR2 sequences are GTSNPN and SVGIG (reference sequence). The CDR3 is 13 amino acids. CDR3 sequence: CAWSVDTYSPLHF. The DNA for the CDR3 is TGTGCCTGGAGTGTAGACACTTATTCACCCCTCCACTTT.

The genes are TRBV24-1 and TRBJ2-1, with 10 bases that match TRBD2. The CDR3 runs 14 residues. V was pared by 2 bases and J by 8 bases, with 2 bases of the junction left unmatched. Germline V lookup: CDR1 KGHDR, CDR2 SFDVKD. The CDR3 nucleotides are TGTGCCACCAGTGATTCCCTAGCGGGAGATGAGCAGTTCTTC. Translation gives CATSDSLAGDEQFF.

Turning to this clone: Other nucleotide sequences from this sample produce the same CDR3. The chain carries TRBV11-3 and TRBJ2-1, with 7 bases lining up with TRBD2. The CDR3 has 13 amino acids. V lost 4 bases to trimming and J lost 4 bases; unmatched junction nucleotides: 1. The germline V gene has CDR1 SGHNT and CDR2 YENEEA. The CDR3 reads CASSSSGYNEQFF. The CDR3 DNA reads as TGTGCCAGCAGCTCTAGCGGTTACAATGAGCAGTTCTTC.

CDR3 sequence: CAWTRDSEAFF. The CDR3 bases are TGTGCCTGGACCCGGGACAGTGAAGCTTTCTTT. The J gene is TRBJ1-1, the V gene TRBV30; 7 bases align to TRBD1. CDR1 and CDR2 from the germline V gene are GTSNPN and SVGIG (reference sequence). Unmatched junction bases numbered 3, after V lost 4 bases and J lost 7 bases. This CDR3 is 11 amino acids long.

V usage is TRBV4-1 and J usage is TRBJ1-6, with D maybe TRBD1 (5 bases). Germline lookup yields CDR1 MGHRA and CDR2 YSYEKL. V was clipped by 0 bases and J by 10 bases, with 19 bases between them. The CDR3 covers 17 residues. This CDR3 reads CASSQDPLRRGESPLHF. Here the CDR3 DNA reads TGCGCCAGCAGCCAAGATCCCCTTAGGCGGGGCGAATCACCCCTCCACTTT.

The genes are TRBV27 and TRBJ2-1; perhaps TRBD2 as D (5 bases). The V gene lost 10 bases and the J gene lost 5 bases, with 12 bases spanning the gap. The CDR3 is made up of 12 amino acids. CDR1 MNHEY and CDR2 SMNVEV come from the germline V gene (reference sequence). The CDR3 region has the DNA TGTGCCAAGCCTCAGCGGCACAATGAGCAGTTCTTC. Its translation is CAKPQRHNEQFF.

The V call is TRBV4-1, the J call TRBJ1-2; TRBD1 aligns across 10 bases. Germline V gives CDR1 MGHRA, CDR2 YSYEKL. The CDR3 extends over 13 amino acids. Trimming cost V 1 base and J 8 bases; bases outside gene matches: 1. The CDR3 loop is CASSQGDRGGYTF. The CDR3 DNA reads TGCGCCAGCAGCCAAGGGGACAGGGGAGGCTACACCTTC.

The gene calls are TRBV6-2 or TRBV6-3 and TRBJ2-5, with 9 bases matching TRBD1. The CDR3 is 14 residues long. Germline CDR1 and CDR2: MNHEY and SVGEGT. V dropped 6 bases and J dropped 7; count of bases not matched to a gene: 9. The CDR3 protein is CASSRDRVGWTQYF. CDR3 nucleotide sequence: TGTGCCAGCAGCCGGGACAGGGTTGGATGGACCCAGTACTTC.

This clone appeared once. The chain is built from TRBV18 and TRBJ2-5, with D uncertain. The V gene lost 4 bases and the J gene lost 2 bases, with 11 bases spanning the gap. The length of the CDR3 is 14 residues. The V gene's germline CDR1 is KGHSH and CDR2 LQKENI. The CDR3 loop reads CASSRIYSQETQYF. The CDR3 DNA sequence: TGTGCCAGCTCACGTATCTACAGTCAAGAGACCCAGTACTTC.

This clone was picked up a small number of times. The chain has TRBV2 and TRBJ2-1, with 8 positions matching TRBD2. Germline values: CDR1 SNHLY, CDR2 FYNNEI. J was trimmed by 10 bases and V by 2 bases; bases with no gene match: 7. The CDR3 contains 14 residues. The CDR3 DNA is TGTGCCAGCAGTGAAAGCCTAGCGGGTAACGAGCAGTTCTTC. It translates to CASSESLAGNEQFF.

The chain uses TRBV2 and TRBJ2-7, with TRBD1 identical over 7 bases. The V and J ends lost 8 bases and 1 base, in that order; junction bases with no gene match: 5. The CDR3 sequence is 13 residues long. Per the germline V gene, CDR1 is SNHLY and CDR2 is FYNNEI. CDR3 in DNA: TGTGCCAGCGGGCCAGGGGGTTCCTACGAGCAGTACTTC. Protein: CASGPGGSYEQYF.

The rearrangement links TRBV6-1 to TRBJ2-7; D gene unclear. Deletions cut 1 base from V and 7 bases from J, with 14 bases between. Germline CDR1 is MNHNS and CDR2 is SASEGT. The length of the CDR3 is 14 residues. The CDR3 loop reads CASSEVGLDGEQYF. The CDR3 DNA sequence: TGTGCCAGCAGTGAAGTAGGCCTAGATGGGGAGCAGTACTTC.

This clone was counted a single time. This sequence joins TRBV19 and TRBJ1-3, with a tentative D call TRBD1 (6 bases). From germline, CDR1 is LNHDA and CDR2 SQIVND (reference sequence). V lost 8 bases to trimming and J lost 0 bases, with 23 bases between them. The CDR3 length is 18 residues. The chain's CDR3 is CASLGVRTVSSSGNTIYF. The CDR3 DNA follows: TGTGCCAGTCTGGGGGTGCGGACAGTGTCTTCCTCTGGAAACACCATATATTTT.

The V gene is TRBV5-4, the J gene TRBJ2-7; possible D gene TRBD1, 6 bases. The germline CDR1 and CDR2 sequences are SGHNT and YYREEE (reference sequence). The CDR3 runs 14 residues. V was clipped by 2 bases and J by 4 bases, with 13 bases between them. CDR3 DNA: TGTGCCAGCAGCTTTGCAGGGGCGGCGTACGAGCAGTACTTC. It yields the protein CASSFAGAAYEQYF.